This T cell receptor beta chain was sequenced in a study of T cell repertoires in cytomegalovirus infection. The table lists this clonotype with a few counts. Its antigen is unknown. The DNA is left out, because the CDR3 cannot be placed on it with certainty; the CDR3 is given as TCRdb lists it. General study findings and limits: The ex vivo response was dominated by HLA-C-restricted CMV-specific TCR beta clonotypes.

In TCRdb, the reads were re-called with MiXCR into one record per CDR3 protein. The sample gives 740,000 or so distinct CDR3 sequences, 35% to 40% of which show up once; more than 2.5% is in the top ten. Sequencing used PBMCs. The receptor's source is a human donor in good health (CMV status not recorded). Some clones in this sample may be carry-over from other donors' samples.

The CDR3 reads CASSSSGEYNSPLHF. The rearrangement uses TRBV6-6 and TRBJ1-6. Termini included, the CDR3 measures 15 amino acids. Germline values: CDR1 MNHNY, CDR2 SVGAGI (reference sequence).